The source of this T cell receptor (beta chain) is a study of blood T cell repertoires in COVID-19. Study summary: COVID-19 samples collected from the United States, Italy and Spain covered acute and convalescent phases. T cells, B-cell-depleted T cells, or PBMCs supplied cDNA or gDNA.

In germline, CDR1 is SGHKS, CDR2 YYEKEE (reference sequence). This CDR3 has 13 amino acids. V was pared by 0 bases and J by 0 bases, with 3 bases between. Original analysis: Reference gene primer amplification gave nucleated cell count estimates. Data came from immunoSEQ multiplex PCR; TCRdb stores just in-frame clones and leaves some out. V, J and clone size derive from that table, while D and trimming were established from the DNA sequence. The table records 150,000 to 200,000 clones, approximately 90% of them present only once. Material: peripheral blood. This chain links TRBV5-5 with TRBJ1-1, with no clear D. This clonotype was sampled from a human donor in a cohort sampled during active COVID-19. DNA of the CDR3: TGTGCCAGCAGCTTGGGGCTGAACACTGAAGCTTTCTTT. Translation: CASSLGLNTEAFF.